One and the same sample provided the 27 T cell receptor beta chains below, sequenced in a study of early T cells in non-severe SARS-CoV-2 infection (dated by TCRdb to 2020 to 2022). The library was produced with 5' RACE. Sequencing was carried out with a NextSeq 500. Using fastp trimming at Q25 and MiXCR clonotype assembly, TCRdb reanalyzed the public sequencing data and kept in-frame beta chains. Here each entry gathers all rows of one CDR3 protein and keeps the most common genes and DNA. Present in this sample are about 64,000 distinct CDR3 sequences, around 4.9% of which were seen just once. The leading ten clones occupy 4% to 5% of the sample. Sample: whole blood. Source of these receptors: an adult who was a healthcare worker with PCR-confirmed SARS-CoV-2 infection or an uninfected control (not recorded which).

This clonotype was detected a few times. The genes are TRBV7-3 and TRBJ2-2; 10 nucleotides line up with TRBD2. Trimming took 4 bases from V and 1 from J; bases not matched to a gene: 6. The CDR3 runs to 17 residues. Looked up from germline, CDR1 is SGHTA and CDR2 is FQGTGA. CDR3 bases: TGTGCCAGCAGCTCTTCTGGACTAGCGGAGAACACCGGGGAGCTGTTTTTT. It translates to CASSSSGLAENTGELFF.

The chain uses TRBV3-1 and TRBJ1-1; D not certain. This CDR3 contains 16 residues. CDR1 and CDR2 (germline): LGHDT, YNNKEL (reference sequence). The V gene lost 5 bases and the J gene lost 0 bases, with 16 bases spanning the gap. CDR3: CASSNGPDGLNTEAFF. In nucleotides, the CDR3 is TGTGCCAGCAGCAATGGACCGGACGGGCTGAACACTGAAGCTTTCTTT.

The sample holds a few counts of this clonotype. The chain employs TRBV19 and TRBJ2-4; 7 bases fit TRBD1. With V trimmed by 8 bases and J by 3 bases, 4 bases remained unmatched. The CDR3 loop spans 13 amino acids. CDR1 and CDR2 (germline): LNHDA, SQIVND (reference sequence). CDR3 bases: TGTGCCAGTGCCGACAGGGACAAAAACATTCAGTACTTC. Its translation is CASADRDKNIQYF.

V gene TRBV6-5 combines with J gene TRBJ2-1; 7 bases line up with TRBD2. The CDR3 has 14 residues. Germline values: CDR1 MNHEY, CDR2 SVGAGI. The trim removed 7 bases at V and 0 bases at J, leaving 3 bases unmatched. In DNA, the CDR3 is TGTGCCAGCAAGCCGGGGGGCTCCTACAATGAGCAGTTCTTC. The encoded protein is CASKPGGSYNEQFF.

This clonotype appeared many times. The V call is TRBV20-1, the J call TRBJ2-5, with D possibly TRBD1 on 5 matching bases. Between the trimmed V and J ends, which lost 6 bases and 4 bases, there was a span of 9 bases. Germline V gives CDR1 DFQATT, CDR2 SNEGSKA (reference sequence). The CDR3 length is 11 residues. In DNA, the CDR3 is TGCAGTGCGCTTACAGGAGAGACCCAGTACTTC. Protein sequence: CSALTGETQYF.

V usage is TRBV9 and J usage is TRBJ2-7; perhaps TRBD1 as D (6 bases). Looked up from germline, CDR1 is SGDLS and CDR2 is YYNGEE. CDR3 length equals 14 residues. Trimming took off 0 bases at V and 2 bases at J, with 9 bases between the two ends. CDR3 in amino acids: CASSVDWTAYEQYF. DNA of the CDR3: TGTGCCAGCAGCGTAGATTGGACAGCCTACGAGCAGTACTTC.

The chain has TRBV12-5 and TRBJ2-7; a weak D match, TRBD1 (7 bases). The CDR3 is 14 amino acids. Trimming took off 5 bases at V and 3 bases at J, with 14 bases between the two ends. In germline, CDR1 is LGHNT, CDR2 FRNRAP. CDR3 loop: CASGARGDSYEQYF. The CDR3 DNA sequence: TGTGCTAGTGGTGCGAGGGGGGACAGCTACGAGCAGTACTTC.

This clonotype was counted many times. J is TRBJ2-7 and V is TRBV27; 12 nucleotides align to TRBD2. Germline CDR1 and CDR2: MNHEY and SMNVEV (reference sequence). The CDR3 has 15 amino acids. The ends lost 6 bases at V and 6 bases at J; junction bases unmatched: 9. CDR3 loop: CASSPRTSGTSEQYF. CDR3 DNA: TGTGCCAGCAGCCCAAGGACTAGCGGGACTTCCGAGCAGTACTTC.

This clonotype was seen repeatedly, ten times or more. CDR3 bases: TGTGCCAGCAACCGGGGAAGGAACCCAAGAGGGAACGGGGAGCTGTTTTTT. Amino acids: CASNRGRNPRGNGELFF. The gene calls are TRBV12-3 or TRBV12-4 and TRBJ2-2; a weak D match, TRBD2 (5 bases). The ends were cut back, 7 bases at V and 7 bases at J, with 25 bases in the middle. The CDR3 contains 17 residues.

This clonotype was observed a few times. V gene TRBV20-1 combines with J gene TRBJ1-5; D is unresolved. Germline V gives CDR1 DFQATT, CDR2 SNEGSKA (reference sequence). The CDR3 is 17 residues long. Between the trimmed V and J ends, which lost 0 bases and 0 bases, there was a span of 15 bases. The CDR3 coding sequence is TGCAGTGCTAGAGAGGATATTCAGGAGTATAGCAATCAGCCCCAGCATTTT. Encoded protein: CSAREDIQEYSNQPQHF.

This clonotype was found many times. The CDR3 DNA reads as TGTGCCAGCAGTGAGGTCACGGGTTATCAGCCCCAGCATTTT. Its translation is CASSEVTGYQPQHF. This chain joins TRBV2 and TRBJ1-5; the D is unclear. This CDR3 has 14 residues. Germline V gives CDR1 SNHLY, CDR2 FYNNEI. The ends were cut back, 3 bases at V and 5 bases at J, with 11 bases in the middle.

The V and J genes are TRBV12-3 or TRBV12-4 and TRBJ1-2; D uncertain. V lost 3 bases to trimming and J lost 1 base, with 9 bases between them. This CDR3 has 14 amino acids. CDR3 sequence (DNA): TGTGCCAGCAGTTTTGGATCCCTTAACTATGGCTACACCTTC. This gives the protein CASSFGSLNYGYTF.

V usage is TRBV6-6 and J usage is TRBJ2-1; unclear D gene. The CDR3 spans 14 residues. V was cut by 0 bases and J by 4 bases, with 7 bases left in between. CDR1 and CDR2 from the germline V gene are MNHNY and SVGAGI (reference sequence). The CDR3, as DNA: TGTGCCAGCAGTTACTCCGCGGTATACAATGAGCAGTTCTTC. It codes for CASSYSAVYNEQFF.

The chain carries TRBV7-2 and TRBJ2-2; the D gene is possibly TRBD1 (6 bases). V was trimmed by 6 bases and J by 0 bases, leaving 23 bases between them. The CDR3 extends over 19 amino acids. CDR1 and CDR2 (germline): SGHTA, FQGNSA. The CDR3 sequence is CASRPIGQYMYANTGELFF. The CDR3 nucleotides read TGTGCCAGCAGGCCAATAGGACAGTACATGTACGCGAACACCGGGGAGCTGTTTTTT.

At least ten counts were recorded for this clonotype. V is TRBV5-6 and J is TRBJ2-7; maybe TRBD2 (5 bases). The ends were cut back, 0 bases at V and 4 bases at J, with 8 bases in the middle. The CDR3 is made up of 13 amino acids. Germline V gene data show CDR1 as SGHDT and CDR2 as YYEEEE. Here the CDR3 reads CASSLGSGYEQYF. The CDR3 bases are TGTGCCAGCAGCTTGGGATCGGGGTACGAGCAGTACTTC.

This clonotype was recorded at least ten times. The J gene is TRBJ2-3, the V gene TRBV29-1; the D is unclear. Germline V lookup: CDR1 SQVTM, CDR2 ANQGSEA. The CDR3 consists of 12 residues. V lost 7 bases and J 0 bases, leaving 8 bases between the germline ends. The CDR3 here is CSDRHSTDTQYF. The DNA for the CDR3 is TGCAGCGATCGGCATAGCACAGATACGCAGTATTTT.

The table lists this clonotype with many counts. The chain is built from TRBV5-6 and TRBJ1-5; weak D call: TRBD1 (6 bases). Germline CDR1 SGHDT, CDR2 YYEEEE. This CDR3 has 15 residues. The ends were cut back, 4 bases at V and 4 bases at J, with 15 bases in the middle. Written as DNA, the CDR3 is TGTGCCAGCAGCCTACGACAGGAAGGGAATCAGCCCCAGCATTTT. Translation gives CASSLRQEGNQPQHF. The complete variable domain, with remaining parts taken from reference TRBV5-6 and TRBJ1-5, reads DAGVTQSPTHLIKTRGQQVTLRCSPKSGHDTVSWYQQALGQGPQFIFQYYEEEERQRGNFPDRFSGHQFPNYSSELNVNALLLGDSALYLCASSLRQEGNQPQHFGDGTRLSIL.

This clonotype has more than one count but fewer than ten. The rearrangement uses TRBV4-3 and TRBJ1-6; D ambiguous. Trimming removed 1 base from V and 7 bases from J, with 11 bases in between. The CDR3 is made up of 15 amino acids. The germline V gene has CDR1 LGHNA and CDR2 YSLEER. CDR3 amino acids: CASSQAARENSPLHF. The CDR3 DNA reads as TGCGCCAGCAGCCAAGCGGCAAGGGAGAATTCACCCCTCCACTTT.

This clonotype was observed a handful of times. The chain links TRBV7-6 to TRBJ2-2, with D unclear. Per germline, CDR1 SGHVS and CDR2 FNYEAQ. CDR3 length: 18 amino acids. The germline V and J ends were trimmed by 5 bases and 0 bases, with 19 bases remaining between them. The CDR3 protein is CASSTFDAGLANTGELFF. The CDR3 DNA is TGTGCCAGCAGCACCTTCGACGCCGGTCTCGCGAACACCGGGGAGCTGTTTTTT.

The V and J genes are TRBV6-2 or TRBV6-3 and TRBJ2-7; 10 bases match TRBD1. V shed 2 bases and J 2 bases; nucleotides not matched to a gene: 3. This CDR3 has 15 residues. Germline CDR1 and CDR2: MNHEY and SVGEGT. The CDR3 DNA reads TGTGCCAGCAGTTACCCGGGACAGGGGACCTACGAGCAGTACTTC. This codes for CASSYPGQGTYEQYF.

This clonotype occurred a few times. The V gene is TRBV20-1, the J gene TRBJ1-2, with D possibly being TRBD1 (6 bases). CDR1 DFQATT and CDR2 SNEGSKA come from the germline V gene (reference sequence). The length of the CDR3 is 15 residues. Trimming removed 5 bases at V and 7 bases at J, with 23 bases between. The chain's CDR3 is CSAPIGGGGSRGYTF. Written as DNA, the CDR3 is TGCAGTGCTCCTATCGGGGGCGGTGGATCTCGTGGCTACACCTTC.

This clonotype was recorded at least ten times. The V gene is TRBV7-2, the J gene TRBJ2-7, with a weak D call TRBD1 (5 bases). CDR3 length: 14 residues. The germline V and J ends were trimmed by 1 base and 0 bases, with 7 bases remaining between them. Germline assignment: CDR1 SGHTA and CDR2 FQGNSA. This CDR3 is CASSLDTGSYEQYF. As DNA, the CDR3 is TGTGCCAGCAGCTTAGATACAGGCTCCTACGAGCAGTACTTC.

This clonotype was seen many times. V and J are TRBV7-8 and TRBJ2-5; 13 nucleotides line up with TRBD2. The CDR3 loop spans 18 amino acids. CDR1 is SGHVS, CDR2 FQNEAQ, per germline. The V segment lost 1 base and the J segment 4 bases; nucleotides outside the gene matches: 9. The CDR3, as DNA: TGTGCCAGCAGCTTAGTACGGACTAGCGGGAGCCGAAGAGAGACCCAGTACTTC. As protein: CASSLVRTSGSRRETQYF.

The chain joins TRBV6-1 to TRBJ2-1, with D tentatively TRBD1 or TRBD2 (5 bases each). Trimming removed 4 bases at V and 4 bases at J, with 14 bases between. The CDR3 has 15 amino acids. Germline CDR1 reads MNHNS; CDR2 reads SASEGT. CDR3 bases: TGTGCCAGCAGTGCAGGGACGGGTTTTTACAATGAGCAGTTCTTC. Encoded protein: CASSAGTGFYNEQFF.

This clonotype was seen repeatedly, ten times or more. The gene calls are TRBV5-6 and TRBJ2-3; maybe TRBD2 (5 bases). Trimming removed 0 bases from V and 2 bases from J, with 13 bases in between. CDR1 and CDR2 from the germline V gene are SGHDT and YYEEEE. The length of the CDR3 is 16 residues. CDR3 in amino acids: CASSLGAGRDTDTQYF. CDR3 nucleotide sequence: TGTGCCAGCAGCTTGGGGGCGGGTCGGGACACAGATACGCAGTATTTT.

This clonotype was detected ten times or more. V and J are TRBV15 and TRBJ1-2, with 8 bases fitting TRBD1. Germline V gives CDR1 LNHNV, CDR2 YYDKDF (reference sequence). The CDR3 runs 16 residues. V shed 3 bases and J 4 bases; nucleotides not matched to a gene: 10. The CDR3 DNA follows: TGTGCCACCAGCAGGGAAGCAGGGACAGGACGCTATGGCTACACCTTC. This encodes CATSREAGTGRYGYTF.

There are a few counts of this clonotype. The chain joins TRBV19 to TRBJ1-2; D remains unclear. With 7 bases removed from V and 7 bases from J, the gap between germline ends came to 13 bases. In germline, CDR1 is LNHDA, CDR2 SQIVND (reference sequence). CDR3 length equals 12 residues. For the CDR3, the DNA is TGTGCCAGTAAGTCTGGGGATATTGGCTACACCTTC. It yields the protein CASKSGDIGYTF.